The rows below give T cell receptor beta chains drawn from one sample of a study of OX40 agonist ivuxolimab in advanced cancers. Profiled with immunoSEQ multiplex PCR; TCRdb holds only in-frame clones, not every one. The sample lists tens of thousands of clones; about nine tenths were seen once. Sequences were derived from CD4+ or CD8+ T cells sorted from blood, sampled in a trial of the OX40 agonist ivuxolimab. All receptors come from an adult with an advanced solid tumor such as melanoma, head and neck, liver or kidney cancer. CDR3s include the opening cysteine and the closing phenylalanine or tryptophan. A D gene is named only where the DNA matches it firmly. Size values are once, few and many counts, or a class for expanded clones, and some rows have none.

d_call	cdr3_length	clone_size	v_call	j_call	cdr3_aa	cdr3_nt
.	15	.	TRBV2	TRBJ2-2	CASSTEATGTGELFF	TGTGCCAGCTCCACGGAAGCAACGGGTACCGGGGAGCTGTTTTTT
.	15	.	TRBV4-1	TRBJ1-1	CASSQMYKMNTEAFF	TGCGCCAGCAGCCAAATGTACAAAATGAACACTGAAGCTTTCTTT
.	15	.	TRBV11-3	TRBJ2-2	CASSQGTANTGELFF	TGTGCCAGCAGCCAAGGGACGGCGAACACCGGGGAGCTGTTTTTT
TRBD1	14	once	TRBV4-3	TRBJ1-4	CASSQRTGTEKLFF	TGCGCCAGCAGCCAAAGGACAGGGACTGAAAAACTGTTTTTT
.	14	.	TRBV19	TRBJ1-1	CASSYRASSTEAFF	TGTGCCAGTTCTTACAGGGCGTCGAGCACTGAAGCTTTCTTT
TRBD1	13	.	TRBV5-6	TRBJ2-7	CASILRQGYEQYF	TGTGCCAGCATCCTCCGACAGGGTTACGAGCAGTACTTC
.	13	.	TRBV28	TRBJ2-7	CASSFGAGYEQYF	.
.	12	.	TRBV30	TRBJ1-3	CAWSAPGNTIYF	TGTGCCTGGAGTGCCCCCGGAAACACCATATATTTT
TRBD2	15	.	TRBV19	TRBJ2-1	CASRPGLAGYNEQFF	TGTGCCAGCAGACCGGGACTAGCGGGATACAATGAGCAGTTCTTC
.	15	.	TRBV4-2	TRBJ1-4	CASSQDVADNEKLFF	TGTGCCAGCAGCCAAGATGTAGCAGATAATGAAAAACTGTTTTTT